These 2 T cell receptor beta chains were all obtained from the same sample, sequenced in a study of shared clonotypes between healthy human individuals. TCRdb keeps only in-frame clones here, not all; method: immunoSEQ multiplex PCR. The sample lists roughly 110,000 clones, 55% to 70% occurring once. Sequencing was carried out using memory CD8+ T cells sorted from blood. The sample's subset: CD45RO+ cells pooled with CCR7-negative TemRA cells. The receptors were gathered from a woman in her thirties in good health.

The chain uses TRBV19 and TRBJ1-4; no reliable D call. CDR3 size: 15 residues. CDR1 and CDR2 from the germline V gene are LNHDA and SQIVND (reference sequence). The V and J ends lost 3 bases and 6 bases respectively, with 14 bases between them. CDR3 residues: CASSISRVWDEKLFF. The CDR3 DNA sequence: TGTGCCAGTAGTATCAGCCGGGTTTGGGATGAAAAACTGTTTTTT. The full variable domain, rest sourced from reference TRBV19 and TRBJ1-4, is DGGITQSPKYLFRKEGQNVTLSCEQNLNHDAMYWYRQDPGQGLRLIYYSQIVNDFQKGDIAEGYSVSREKKESFPLTVTSAQKNPTAFYLCASSISRVWDEKLFFGSGTQLSVL.

CDR3 region: CASTGTTYNEQFF. CDR3 in DNA: TGTGCCAGTACAGGGACTACATACAATGAGCAGTTCTTC. The chain combines TRBV19 with TRBJ2-1; 7 bases agree with TRBD2. The germline gives CDR1 LNHDA, CDR2 SQIVND (reference sequence). V lost 7 bases to trimming and J lost 4 bases; unmatched junction nucleotides: 4. The CDR3 has 13 amino acids.